Listed below are T cell receptor beta chains from one sample, sequenced in a study of Tregs in tolerant kidney transplant recipients. Assay: immunoSEQ multiplex PCR; the TCRdb copy retains only in-frame clones and omits some. The data hold 65,000 or so clones, with around 87% observed a single time. The sample here was CD4+ T cells from blood (PBMCs), taken 6 months after the transplant. These receptors were obtained from a human patient who received a combined kidney and bone marrow transplant. Part of the T cells may come from the graft donor. Each CDR3 is given with its conserved first and last residue. D genes are given only for firm matches. The size field is filled for only some rows; it gives once, few, many or a size class.

CDR3	DNA	length	V	size	D	J
CASSFGTGGEQYF	TGTGCCAGCAGCTTTGGGACAGGGGGAGAGCAGTACTTC	13	TRBV7-8	NA	TRBD1	TRBJ2-7
CASSLEGGGGAETQYF	TGTGCCAGCAGCTTAGAAGGAGGGGGGGGCGCGGAGACCCAGTACTTC	16	TRBV11-2	NA	NA	TRBJ2-5
CASSLGQNTGELFF	TGCGCCAGCAGCTTGGGACAGAACACCGGGGAGCTGTTTTTT	14	TRBV4-3	NA	NA	TRBJ2-2
CASSLVGQDYFQETQYF	TGTGCCAGCAGCTTGGTAGGACAGGACTATTTTCAAGAGACCCAGTACTTC	17	TRBV5-4	NA	NA	TRBJ2-5
CAWRRADSTDTQYF	TGTGCCTGGAGGCGGGCCGATAGCACAGATACGCAGTATTTT	14	TRBV30	NA	NA	TRBJ2-3
CASSPRLSETQYF	TGTGCCAGTAGTCCTCGACTATCGGAGACCCAGTACTTC	13	TRBV19	NA	NA	TRBJ2-5
CASSSVVPGAEAFF	TGTGCCAGCAGCTCAGTGGTACCTGGAGCTGAAGCTTTCTTT	14	TRBV11-3	NA	NA	TRBJ1-1
CASSLGSARGRGNTEAFF	TGTGCCAGCAGCTTAGGATCCGCCAGGGGGCGCGGGAACACTGAAGCTTTCTTT	18	TRBV7-2	once	TRBD1	TRBJ1-1
CASSPGTGQGSYEQYF	TGTGCCAGCTCACCAGGGACGGGACAGGGGTCCTACGAGCAGTACTTC	16	TRBV18	NA	TRBD1	TRBJ2-7
CASSVRGGPANYGYTF	TGTGCCAGCAGTGTGAGAGGGGGTCCAGCTAACTATGGCTACACCTTC	16	TRBV6-1	NA	NA	TRBJ1-2
CALRGLSSSYEQYF	TGTGCCTTACGGGGACTTTCAAGCTCCTACGAGCAGTACTTC	14	TRBV30	NA	NA	TRBJ2-7
CASGQAPGPGEKLFF	TGTGCCAGCGGCCAAGCCCCAGGGCCCGGAGAAAAACTGTTTTTT	15	TRBV7-2	NA	NA	TRBJ1-4
CASRTRQPNYGYTF	TGTGCCAGCAGAACCCGACAGCCTAACTATGGCTACACCTTC	14	TRBV5-4	NA	NA	TRBJ1-2
CASGRGRLNEQFF	TGTGCATCTGGCAGGGGGCGATTGAATGAGCAGTTCTTC	13	TRBV6-5	NA	TRBD1	TRBJ2-1
CASSPMGQRYQETQYF	TGCGCCAGCAGCCCGATGGGACAGCGATACCAAGAGACCCAGTACTTC	16	TRBV5-1	NA	TRBD1	TRBJ2-5
CASSRSNRGLAGVSITDTQYF	TGCGCCAGCAGCCGTTCGAACAGGGGTCTAGCGGGAGTCAGTATTACAGATACGCAGTATTTT	21	TRBV4-1	NA	TRBD2	TRBJ2-3
CATGAGWPYNEQFF	TGTGCCACTGGAGCGGGGTGGCCCTACAATGAGCAGTTCTTC	14	TRBV28	NA	TRBD2	TRBJ2-1